The clone carrying this T cell receptor (beta chain) was seen only once. This sample was taken from a study of PD-L1 blockade in urothelial cancer. Study-wide background: The patients first took atezolizumab in about 2014, receiving 1,200 mg intravenously every 3 weeks. Blood analysis was done at 3 weeks (second dose) and 6 weeks after treatment began.

Every PCR got spiked synthetic TCR analog templates. TCRdb's copy holds only in-frame clones and misses some; the assay was immunoSEQ multiplex PCR. The top ten hold approximately 2% of the sample, which has more than 90,000 clones, around 86% seen once. The CDR3 extends over 10 amino acids. Germline CDR1 reads WSHSY; CDR2 reads SAAADI. Trimming cost V 7 bases and J 7 bases, with 8 bases left between them. Time point reported: pretreatment peripheral blood. This receptor was obtained from a man in his fifties or sixties with urothelial cancer. V and J are TRBV10-2 and TRBJ2-7, with no clear D. The sample in question was PBMCs, obtained around atezolizumab (anti-PD-L1) treatment. The CDR3 DNA reads as TGCGCCAGCAATCTGCGGGAGCAGTACTTC. This encodes CASNLREQYF.